One and the same sample provided the 25 T cell receptor beta chains below, sequenced in a study of blood T cell repertoires in COVID-19. Using immunoSEQ multiplex PCR, the repertoire was profiled, and TCRdb retains in-frame clones only, with some absent. The data contain approximately 150,000 clones, roughly 85% of them singletons. Sequencing was carried out using peripheral blood. The receptors derive from a human donor with acute or convalescent COVID-19. The donor label of this sample is uncertain.

A single count supports this clone. The V and J genes are TRBV7-2 and TRBJ1-3; 10 nucleotides align to TRBD1. This CDR3 has 16 residues. J gave up 2 bases and V 3 bases, and 4 bases lay outside the gene matches. Germline V lookup: CDR1 SGHTA, CDR2 FQGNSA. CDR3 bases: TGTGCCAGCAGCTTGGACAGGGGGTTTACTGGAAACACCATATATTTT. Translation gives CASSLDRGFTGNTIYF.

CDR3 in amino acids: CASSIGGGDTQYF. The DNA of the CDR3 is TGTGCCAGTAGTATCGGGGGGGGAGATACGCAGTATTTT. V gene TRBV19 combines with J gene TRBJ2-3; 8 nucleotides agree with TRBD2. This CDR3 has 13 residues. The germline V gene has CDR1 LNHDA and CDR2 SQIVND (reference sequence). V was pared by 3 bases and J by 5 bases, with 1 base of the junction left unmatched.

The V call is TRBV5-1, the J call TRBJ1-1, with D maybe TRBD1 (5 bases). Germline CDR1 reads SGHRS; CDR2 reads YFSETQ. V lost 5 bases, J lost 7 bases, and 9 bases lay in between. The CDR3 runs to 11 residues. The CDR3 coding sequence is TGCGCCAGCAGAGAAAGGGGTGAAGCTTTCTTT. It is translated as CASRERGEAFF.

The chain recombines TRBV7-9 with TRBJ2-5, with D possibly matching TRBD2 (7 bases). CDR1 is SEHNR, CDR2 FQNEAQ, per germline (reference sequence). The CDR3 length is 13 residues. V was trimmed by 2 bases and J by 5 bases, leaving 9 bases between them. CDR3 sequence reads: CASSLWGGETQYF. DNA for the CDR3: TGTGCCAGCAGCTTATGGGGGGGCGAGACCCAGTACTTC.

This chain joins TRBV6-5 and TRBJ1-6; tentative D call: TRBD1 (5 bases). Germline lookup yields CDR1 MNHEY and CDR2 SVGAGI. The CDR3 has 14 residues. The ends were cut back, 5 bases at V and 5 bases at J, with 10 bases in the middle. CDR3 sequence: CASSRQRDNSPLHF. CDR3 nucleotide sequence: TGTGCCAGCAGTAGACAGAGAGATAATTCACCCCTCCACTTT.

The chain recombines TRBV30 with TRBJ2-5; 8 bases map to TRBD1. Germline loops: CDR1 GTSNPN, CDR2 SVGIG (reference sequence). V dropped 5 bases and J dropped 5; count of bases not matched to a gene: 4. The CDR3 is 12 residues long. The CDR3 DNA reads TGTGCCTGGGGACAGGGTCTGGAGACCCAGTACTTC. Amino acids: CAWGQGLETQYF.

Only a few counts were recorded for this clone. The rearrangement links TRBV10-3 to TRBJ2-1; 12 bases are shared with TRBD2. This CDR3 has 18 residues. The V gene's germline CDR1 is ENHRY and CDR2 SYGVKD. Trimming cost V 4 bases and J 4 bases; bases outside gene matches: 11. CDR3 protein: CAISVSSGGAGAYNEQFF. CDR3 nucleotide sequence: TGTGCCATCAGTGTGTCTAGCGGGGGGGCCGGGGCTTACAATGAGCAGTTCTTC.

The chain combines TRBV7-8 with TRBJ2-7; D may be TRBD2 (5 bases). The ends were cut back, 1 base at V and 3 bases at J, with 13 bases in the middle. The CDR3 loop spans 15 amino acids. Germline CDR1 is SGHVS and CDR2 is FQNEAQ. The CDR3 loop reads CASSLGRELRYEQYV. CDR3 coding DNA: TGTGCCAGCAGCTTAGGTAGGGAGCTGCGCTACGAGCAGTACGTC.

The rearrangement uses TRBV6-5 and TRBJ1-1; 11 nucleotides line up with TRBD1. This CDR3 contains 16 residues. Per the germline V gene, CDR1 is MNHEY and CDR2 is SVGAGI. With V trimmed by 2 bases and J by 5 bases, 7 bases remained unmatched. CDR3 amino acids: CASSYTFGQGATEAFF. The CDR3 DNA is TGTGCCAGCAGTTACACCTTTGGACAGGGGGCAACTGAAGCTTTCTTT.

This chain connects TRBV24-1 to TRBJ2-2; TRBD1 aligns across 9 bases. CDR1 and CDR2 (germline): KGHDR, SFDVKD. The CDR3 runs 16 residues. V dropped 4 bases and J dropped 4; count of bases not matched to a gene: 6. CDR3 DNA: TGTGCCACCAGTGAGGGACAGGGAGTTGGCACCGGGGAGCTGTTTTTT. Translation: CATSEGQGVGTGELFF.

CDR3 loop: CSAGQGRAFF. CDR3 nucleotide sequence: TGCAGTGCTGGACAGGGTAGGGCTTTCTTT. This rearrangement joins TRBV20-1 to TRBJ1-1, with 8 positions matching TRBD1. V shed 5 bases and J 11 bases; nucleotides not matched to a gene: 4. Germline V lookup: CDR1 DFQATT, CDR2 SNEGSKA (reference sequence). This CDR3 is 10 amino acids long.

This clone appeared a single time. The chain carries TRBV19 and TRBJ1-1; 8 nucleotides line up with TRBD1. V lost 4 bases and J lost 4; bases outside the gene matches: 2. The CDR3 contains 13 residues. The germline V gene has CDR1 LNHDA and CDR2 SQIVND (reference sequence). CDR3 protein: CASSTTGGTEAFF. The CDR3 coding sequence is TGTGCCAGTAGTACAACAGGGGGCACTGAAGCTTTCTTT. The full variable domain, rest sourced from reference TRBV19 and TRBJ1-1, is DGGITQSPKYLFRKEGQNVTLSCEQNLNHDAMYWYRQDPGQGLRLIYYSQIVNDFQKGDIAEGYSVSREKKESFPLTVTSAQKNPTAFYLCASSTTGGTEAFFGQGTRLTVV.

The chain is built from TRBV6-2 or TRBV6-3 and TRBJ2-7, with D possibly being TRBD1 (5 bases). The germline V gene has CDR1 MNHEY and CDR2 SVGEGT. This CDR3 is 12 amino acids long. V dropped 5 bases and J dropped 2 bases, with 7 bases sitting between them. The DNA for the CDR3 is TGTGCCAGCAGTCCAGGGCCCTACGAGCAGTACTTC. Translated: CASSPGPYEQYF.

This clone was seen only a few times. V and J are TRBV5-8 and TRBJ2-2, with TRBD2 identical over 8 bases. CDR1 is SGHTS, CDR2 YDEGEE, per germline. With 1 base clipped from V and 5 bases from J, the junction kept 7 bases outside the gene matches. The CDR3 length is 16 residues. CDR3 DNA sequence: TGTGCCAGCAGCTTGCCGGCTAGCGGGCCTACCGGGGAGCTGTTTTTT. Translated: CASSLPASGPTGELFF.

V usage is TRBV6-5 and J usage is TRBJ1-5; 9 bases match TRBD1. This CDR3 contains 15 residues. Trimming cost V 0 bases and J 6 bases; bases outside gene matches: 3. Germline loops: CDR1 MNHEY, CDR2 SVGAGI. CDR3 nucleotides: TGTGCCAGCAGTTACTCCGGGACAGGGACTCAGCCCCAGCATTTT. Translating gives CASSYSGTGTQPQHF.

This CDR3 reads CASSIPRTVSYGYTF. In nucleotides, the CDR3 is TGTGCCAGTAGTATCCCGAGGACAGTTTCCTATGGCTACACCTTC. The chain has TRBV19 and TRBJ1-2, with D perhaps matching TRBD1 (6 bases). The CDR3 covers 15 residues. Trimming left V 3 bases short and J 4 bases short, with 15 bases between. CDR1 and CDR2 from the germline V gene are LNHDA and SQIVND (reference sequence).

This clone appeared once. The J gene is TRBJ2-7, the V gene TRBV6-5, with D unresolved. This CDR3 region has 11 residues. CDR1 and CDR2 from the germline V gene are MNHEY and SVGAGI. V lost 7 bases and J 4 bases, leaving 8 bases between the germline ends. CDR3 sequence (DNA): TGTGCCAGCAAATCCCATTACGAGCAGTACGTC. Amino acid sequence: CASKSHYEQYV.

The chain links TRBV28 to TRBJ1-2; the match to TRBD1 covers 9 bases. V shed 4 bases and J 5 bases; nucleotides not matched to a gene: 17. The CDR3 covers 18 residues. Germline CDR1 and CDR2: MDHEN and SYDVKM. The CDR3 DNA reads as TGTGCCAGCAGTTCTCCATACCTTTCCGGGACAGGGTTGTATGGCTACACCTTC. Protein sequence: CASSSPYLSGTGLYGYTF.

Turning to this clone: One junction end does not reproduce the germline sequence, and a read error may be involved. The chain links TRBV7-2 to TRBJ2-5, with 8 bases fitting TRBD2. Germline assignment: CDR1 SGHTA and CDR2 FQGNSA. The CDR3 sequence is 11 residues long. CDR3 protein: CASSLSGGKDF. Here the CDR3 DNA reads TGTGCCAGCAGCCTCAGCGGGGGCAAGGACTTC.

The chain links TRBV5-4 to TRBJ2-5; D is perhaps TRBD2 (5 bases). In germline, CDR1 is SGHNT, CDR2 YYREEE (reference sequence). The CDR3 is 14 residues long. The V end was cut by 1 base, the J end by 5 bases, with 12 bases between. The CDR3 bases are TGTGCCAGCAGCTTGATGGACGGCGGGGAGACCCAGTACTTC. This codes for CASSLMDGGETQYF.

The chain couples TRBV19 to TRBJ1-5; 7 nucleotides agree with TRBD1. CDR1 is LNHDA and CDR2 is SQIVND in the germline V gene (reference sequence). V was pared by 5 bases and J by 2 bases, with 9 bases of the junction left unmatched. This CDR3 is built from 16 residues. The CDR3 sequence: CASSPGQYGGNQPQHF. The CDR3 DNA follows: TGTGCCAGTAGTCCGGGACAGTATGGAGGCAATCAGCCCCAGCATTTT.

This chain connects TRBV14 to TRBJ1-5; D gene ambiguous. The germline V gene has CDR1 SGHDN and CDR2 FVKESK. Trimming cost V 4 bases and J 5 bases, with 12 bases left between them. CDR3 size: 14 residues. The CDR3: CASSPATADQPQHF. For the CDR3, the DNA is TGTGCCAGCAGCCCGGCTACAGCTGATCAGCCCCAGCATTTT.

J is TRBJ1-5 and V is TRBV12-3 or TRBV12-4; D not certain. Trimming left V 3 bases short and J 7 bases short, with 7 bases between. The CDR3 covers 12 residues. The CDR3 region has the DNA TGTGCCAGCAGTTTTGAGGGCCAGCCCCAGCATTTT. Its protein product is CASSFEGQPQHF.

This clone showed up just once. The chain links TRBV3-1 (or the pseudogene TRBV3-2) to TRBJ2-7, with 8 bases lining up with TRBD2. There are 18 residues in the CDR3. V was pared by 1 base and J by 0 bases, with 11 bases of the junction left unmatched. Germline CDR1 and CDR2: LGHDT and YNNKEL (reference sequence). This CDR3 is CASSQGNTSGTSSYEQYV. DNA for the CDR3: TGTGCCAGCAGCCAAGGAAATACTAGCGGAACCAGCTCCTACGAGCAGTACGTC.

The chain employs TRBV6-5 and TRBJ1-2, with D possibly TRBD1 on 6 matching bases. The CDR3 is 13 amino acids. V gave up 6 bases and J gave up 6 bases, with 14 bases separating them. Germline V gene lookup returns CDR1 MNHEY and CDR2 SVGAGI. As DNA, the CDR3 is TGTGCCAGCAGAGCCGGGACAATCGATGGCTACACCTTC. This codes for CASRAGTIDGYTF.